A selection of T cell receptor beta chains follows, all from one sample in a study of early T cells in non-severe SARS-CoV-2 infection. Using its own MiXCR run on the 5' RACE reads, TCRdb lists one record per CDR3 protein. The sample lists 70,000 or so distinct CDR3 sequences, roughly a tenth occurring once. The specimen comprised whole blood, sampled at baseline. All receptors derive from an adult who was a healthcare worker with PCR-confirmed SARS-CoV-2 infection or an uninfected control (not recorded which). CDR3s include the opening cysteine and the closing phenylalanine or tryptophan. A D gene is named only where the DNA matches it firmly. The size of a clone is reported for some rows only, either as once, few or many, or as a class for expanded clones.

size,length,D,J,V,CDR3,DNA
.,15,.,TRBJ1-1,TRBV5-5,CASSLEIQGNTEAFF,TGTGCCAGCAGCTTGGAGATACAGGGGAACACTGAAGCTTTCTTT
few,12,.,TRBJ1-1,TRBV20-1,CSAPTGNTEAFF,TGCAGTGCCCCGACAGGGAACACTGAAGCTTTCTTT
.,14,TRBD1,TRBJ2-3,TRBV5-1,CASSPGQVADTQYF,TGCGCCAGCAGCCCGGGACAGGTAGCAGATACGCAGTATTTT
.,15,.,TRBJ2-3,TRBV6-5,CASSYGLPSSDTQYF,TGTGCCAGCAGTTACGGACTTCCTTCGTCAGATACGCAGTATTTT
once,16,.,TRBJ2-7,TRBV20-1,CSARVDQSRRISKQYF,TGCAGTGCTAGAGTCGATCAATCCCGAAGGATCAGCAAGCAGTACTTC
many,14,TRBD2,TRBJ2-7,TRBV2,CASCLGLAPYEQYF,TGTGCCAGCTGCCTGGGACTAGCCCCGTACGAGCAGTACTTC
few,16,.,TRBJ2-7,TRBV6-5,CASSYSGAGLGTEQYF,TGTGCCAGCAGTTACTCGGGGGCAGGGCTCGGGACCGAGCAGTACTTC
many,13,.,TRBJ1-1,TRBV5-4,CASSFNLNTEAFF,TGTGCCAGCAGCTTTAATTTGAACACTGAAGCTTTCTTT
few,14,.,TRBJ2-7,TRBV20-1,CSARGDRDFYEQYF,TGCAGTGCTAGAGGCGACCGGGACTTCTACGAGCAGTACTTC
many,13,.,TRBJ2-2,TRBV7-9,CASAGTNTGELFF,TGTGCCAGCGCGGGAACCAATACCGGGGAGCTGTTTTTT
.,14,.,TRBJ1-5,TRBV19,CASTPMGGNQPQHF,TGTGCCAGTACCCCGATGGGGGGTAATCAGCCCCAGCATTTT
.,16,.,TRBJ2-3,TRBV20-1,CSARKGGGGHTDTQYF,TGCAGTGCCCGGAAAGGGGGGGGAGGTCACACAGATACGCAGTATTTT
.,15,TRBD1,TRBJ1-6,TRBV9,CASSPGQGFTSPLHF,TGTGCCAGCAGCCCGGGACAGGGGTTCACTTCACCCCTCCACTTT
.,15,.,TRBJ2-2,TRBV4-3,CASSQVEDLTGEPFF,TGCGCCAGCAGCCAAGTTGAGGACCTAACCGGGGAGCCGTTTTTT
many,15,.,TRBJ2-4,TRBV7-9,CASSSVVGGKNIQYF,TGTGCCAGCAGCTCCGTGGTGGGGGGCAAAAACATTCAGTACTTC
many,14,.,TRBJ1-1,TRBV14,CASAQATVNTEAFF,TGTGCCAGCGCCCAGGCGACGGTGAACACTGAAGCTTTCTTT
many,14,TRBD1,TRBJ1-4,TRBV7-9,CASSRDRLNEKLFF,TGTGCCAGCAGTCGGGACAGGCTAAATGAAAAACTGTTTTTT
many,14,TRBD1,TRBJ1-5,TRBV6-5,CASSRGQGHQPQHF,TGTGCCAGCAGTAGGGGACAGGGACATCAGCCCCAGCATTTT
.,17,TRBD2,TRBJ2-3,TRBV5-4,CASSLDLTSGVTDTQYF,TGTGCCAGCAGCTTGGACTTGACTAGCGGGGTGACAGATACGCAGTATTTT
.,14,.,TRBJ1-6,TRBV11-3,CASSHGTVNSPLHF,TGTGCCAGCAGCCACGGGACTGTGAATTCACCCCTCCACTTT
few,13,.,TRBJ2-3,TRBV29-1,CSVQAGGVDTQYF,TGCAGCGTTCAGGCAGGTGGAGTCGATACGCAGTATTTT
.,14,.,TRBJ2-7,TRBV2,CASSRSEGEYEQYF,TGTGCCAGCAGTCGGTCAGAGGGGGAGTACGAGCAGTACTTC
.,14,.,TRBJ1-6,TRBV7-3,CASSPGPGGSPLHF,TGTGCCAGCAGCCCGGGACCGGGCGGTTCACCCCTCCACTTT
.,11,.,TRBJ2-5,TRBV20-1,CSARDLETQYF,TGCAGTGCTAGAGATTTGGAGACCCAGTACTTC
few,15,TRBD2,TRBJ2-5,TRBV11-2,CASSFLAGGEETQYF,TGTGCCAGCAGCTTCCTAGCGGGGGGGGAAGAGACCCAGTACTTC
few,16,.,TRBJ1-2,TRBV4-3,CASSQGRRGGFYGYTF,TGCGCCAGCAGCCAGGGACGGCGGGGGGGCTTTTATGGCTACACCTTC
few,14,TRBD1,TRBJ2-7,TRBV14,CASSQDRISYEQYF,TGTGCCAGCAGCCAGGACAGGATTTCCTACGAGCAGTACTTC
.,12,.,TRBJ2-1,TRBV18,CASSPPYNEQFF,TGTGCCAGCTCACCACCTTACAATGAGCAGTTCTTC
few,14,.,TRBJ1-5,TRBV6-5,CASSYSGPHQPQHF,TGTGCCAGCAGTTACTCGGGCCCACATCAGCCCCAGCATTTT
few,15,TRBD2,TRBJ2-3,TRBV7-9,CASSLVGGITDTQYF,TGTGCCAGCAGTCTGGTGGGGGGGATCACAGATACGCAGTATTTT
few,14,.,TRBJ1-5,TRBV25-1,CASSNSLGNQPQHF,TGTGCCAGCAGTAATAGCTTGGGCAATCAGCCCCAGCATTTT
few,14,TRBD1,TRBJ2-1,TRBV19,CASSSGRQGARQFF,TGTGCCAGTAGTAGTGGGCGGCAGGGGGCTCGGCAGTTCTTC
many,16,.,TRBJ1-3,TRBV12-3/TRBV12-4,CASFPGGGYSGNTIYF,TGTGCCAGCTTCCCTGGGGGGGGCTACTCTGGAAACACCATATATTTT
.,15,.,TRBJ1-5,TRBV18,CASSPMEGMDQPQHF,TGTGCCAGCTCACCGATGGAGGGGATGGATCAGCCCCAGCATTTT
.,16,.,TRBJ2-2,TRBV3-1,CASSRTPGTNTGELFF,TGTGCCAGCAGCCGGACCCCCGGGACTAACACCGGGGAGCTGTTTTTT
few,15,.,TRBJ1-1,TRBV6-5,CASSYSEGRKLWAFF,TGTGCCAGCAGTTACTCGGAGGGGAGGAAACTGTGGGCTTTCTTT
many,12,.,TRBJ2-1,TRBV14,CASSQNGYEQFF,TGTGCCAGCAGCCAAAATGGTTATGAGCAGTTCTTC
once,15,.,TRBJ2-3,TRBV27,CASSFEGYGADTQYF,TGTGCCAGCAGTTTCGAGGGATATGGCGCAGATACGCAGTATTTT
many,15,TRBD2,TRBJ2-1,TRBV18,CASSRTSGGAHEQFF,TGTGCCAGCTCCCGGACTAGCGGGGGGGCGCATGAGCAGTTCTTC
.,16,.,TRBJ1-5,TRBV19,CASSIVGRDAGQPQHF,TGTGCCAGTTCTATCGTTGGGCGGGACGCGGGACAGCCCCAGCATTTT
many,16,TRBD1,TRBJ1-2,TRBV7-9,CASSPPGQEPRYGYTF,TGTGCCAGCAGCCCCCCCGGACAGGAGCCACGATATGGCTACACCTTC
few,11,.,TRBJ2-3,TRBV12-3/TRBV12-4,CAIKRRDTQYF,TGTGCCATCAAACGTAGGGATACGCAGTATTTT
many,13,.,TRBJ2-2,TRBV7-3,CASSQGNTGELFF,TGTGCCAGCAGCCAGGGTAACACCGGGGAGCTGTTTTTT
many,16,.,TRBJ1-3,TRBV5-6,CASSRLMDGRGNTIYF,TGTGCCAGCAGCCGACTCATGGACGGTCGAGGAAACACCATATATTTT
few,14,TRBD2,TRBJ2-7,TRBV7-2,CASSLGGGSYEQYF,TGTGCCAGCAGCTTAGGCGGGGGATCCTACGAGCAGTACTTC
.,14,TRBD1,TRBJ1-2,TRBV29-1,CSVEGVAQGGGYTF,TGCAGCGTTGAAGGAGTGGCACAGGGGGGTGGCTACACCTTC
.,15,TRBD1,TRBJ2-1,TRBV6-4,CVSSVHRGPDNEQFF,TGTGTCAGCAGTGTGCACAGGGGGCCGGACAATGAGCAGTTCTTC
few,13,.,TRBJ1-1,TRBV7-3,CASSPQQQGRKFF,TGTGCCAGCAGCCCACAACAACAGGGTCGGAAATTCTTT
.,14,TRBD1,TRBJ2-7,TRBV20-1,CSAEAQGQGHEQYF,TGCAGTGCTGAAGCCCAGGGACAGGGGCACGAGCAGTACTTC
few,15,TRBD1,TRBJ1-4,TRBV5-1,CASSLAGGANEKLFF,TGCGCCAGCAGCTTGGCAGGGGGTGCTAATGAAAAACTGTTTTTT
.,14,.,TRBJ2-5,TRBV5-4,CASSFRGPLETQYF,TGTGCCAGCAGCTTTAGAGGGCCTCTGGAGACCCAGTACTTC
.,15,.,TRBJ2-1,TRBV20-1,CSAQSRFLSYNEQFF,TGCAGTGCCCAGAGTCGGTTCCTCTCCTACAATGAGCAGTTCTTC
many,14,TRBD1,TRBJ1-5,TRBV4-2,CASSFGQANQPQHF,TGTGCCAGCAGCTTCGGACAGGCCAATCAGCCCCAGCATTTT
many,17,.,TRBJ2-7,TRBV5-5,CASSLFAGSLSSYEQYF,TGTGCCAGCAGCCTCTTCGCTGGGTCCCTGTCCTCCTACGAGCAGTACTTC
.,15,TRBD1,TRBJ1-5,TRBV18,CASSPSTGGNQPQHF,TGTGCCAGCTCACCATCAACAGGGGGCAATCAGCCCCAGCATTTT